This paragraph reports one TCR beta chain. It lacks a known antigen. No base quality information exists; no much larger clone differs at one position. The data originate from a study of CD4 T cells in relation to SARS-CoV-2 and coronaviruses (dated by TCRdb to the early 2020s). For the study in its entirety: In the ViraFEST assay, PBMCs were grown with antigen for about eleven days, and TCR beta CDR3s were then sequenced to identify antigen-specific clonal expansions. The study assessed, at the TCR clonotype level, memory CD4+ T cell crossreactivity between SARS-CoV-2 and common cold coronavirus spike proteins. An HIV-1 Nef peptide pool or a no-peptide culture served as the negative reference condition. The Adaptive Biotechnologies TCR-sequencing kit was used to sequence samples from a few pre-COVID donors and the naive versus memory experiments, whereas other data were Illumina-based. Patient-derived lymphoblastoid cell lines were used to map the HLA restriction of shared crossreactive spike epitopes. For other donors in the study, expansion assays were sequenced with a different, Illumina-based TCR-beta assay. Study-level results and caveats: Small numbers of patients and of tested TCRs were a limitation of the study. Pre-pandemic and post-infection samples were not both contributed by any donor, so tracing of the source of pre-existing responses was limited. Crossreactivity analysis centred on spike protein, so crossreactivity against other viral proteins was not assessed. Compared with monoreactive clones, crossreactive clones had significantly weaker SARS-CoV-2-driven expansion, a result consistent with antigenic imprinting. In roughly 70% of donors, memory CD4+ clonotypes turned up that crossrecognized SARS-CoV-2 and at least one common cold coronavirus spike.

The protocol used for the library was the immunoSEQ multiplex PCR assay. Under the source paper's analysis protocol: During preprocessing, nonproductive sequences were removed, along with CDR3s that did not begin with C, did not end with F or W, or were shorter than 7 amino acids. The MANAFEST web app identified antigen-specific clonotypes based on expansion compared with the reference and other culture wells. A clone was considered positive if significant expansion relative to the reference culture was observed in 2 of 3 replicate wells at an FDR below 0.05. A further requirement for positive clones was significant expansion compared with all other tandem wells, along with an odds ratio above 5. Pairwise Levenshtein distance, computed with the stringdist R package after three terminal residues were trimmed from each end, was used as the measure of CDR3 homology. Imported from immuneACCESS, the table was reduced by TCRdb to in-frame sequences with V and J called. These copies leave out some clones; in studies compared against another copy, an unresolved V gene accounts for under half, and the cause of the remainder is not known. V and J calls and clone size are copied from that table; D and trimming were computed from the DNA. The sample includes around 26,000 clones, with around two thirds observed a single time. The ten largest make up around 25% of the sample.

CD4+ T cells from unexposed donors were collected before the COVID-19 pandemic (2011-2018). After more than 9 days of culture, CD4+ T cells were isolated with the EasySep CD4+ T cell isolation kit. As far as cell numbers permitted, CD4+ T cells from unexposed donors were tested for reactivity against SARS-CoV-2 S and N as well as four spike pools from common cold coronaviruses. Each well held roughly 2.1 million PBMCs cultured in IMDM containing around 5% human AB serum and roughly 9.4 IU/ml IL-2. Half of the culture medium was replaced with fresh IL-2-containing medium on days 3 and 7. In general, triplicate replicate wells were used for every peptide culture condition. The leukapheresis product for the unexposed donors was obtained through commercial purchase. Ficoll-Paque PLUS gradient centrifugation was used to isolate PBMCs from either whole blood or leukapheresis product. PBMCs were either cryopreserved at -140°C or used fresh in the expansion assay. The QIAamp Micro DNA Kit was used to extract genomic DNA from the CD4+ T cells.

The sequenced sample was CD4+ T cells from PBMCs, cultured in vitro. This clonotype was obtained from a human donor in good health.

In nucleotide form, the sequence is TGTGCCAGCAGCGTGGGGACAGGGGCCACGAAGAGCACCATATATTTT. Its coded protein is CASSVGTGATKSTIYF. The chain employs TRBV9 and TRBJ1-3; 10 nucleotides in the junction match TRBD1. V trim: 2 bases; J trim: 9 bases; unmatched bases: 11. CDR1 is given as SGDLS and CDR2 as YYNGEE, both from the germline V gene. Inclusive of the bounding cysteine and phenylalanine, the CDR3 is 16 residues long. Of the read, only the CDR3 DNA is kept; its 48 bases are in frame from base 1.